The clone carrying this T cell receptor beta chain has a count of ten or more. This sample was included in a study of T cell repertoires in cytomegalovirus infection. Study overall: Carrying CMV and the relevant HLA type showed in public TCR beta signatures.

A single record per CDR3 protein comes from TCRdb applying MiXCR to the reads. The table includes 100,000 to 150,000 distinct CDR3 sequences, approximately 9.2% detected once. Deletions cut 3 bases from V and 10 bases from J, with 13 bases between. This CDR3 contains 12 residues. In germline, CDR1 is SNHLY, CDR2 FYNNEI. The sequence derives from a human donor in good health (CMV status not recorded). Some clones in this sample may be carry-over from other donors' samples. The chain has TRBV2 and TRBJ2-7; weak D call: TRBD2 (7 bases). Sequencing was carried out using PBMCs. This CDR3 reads CASSDFGGLQYF. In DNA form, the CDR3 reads TGTGCCAGCAGTGATTTCGGGGGGCTCCAGTACTTC.